This note documents a single T cell receptor beta chain sequence. Its specificity is unknown. Both 60 Vbeta primers and 13 Jbeta primers went into the PCR. As processed by the authors: An analysis that came later counted some 81 million unique TCR beta chains, approximately 10 million shared. Only in-frame clones appear in the TCRdb table, and some are missing; sequencing was by immunoSEQ multiplex PCR. That table furnishes V, J and clone size, whereas the DNA furnished D and trimming. The table lists 95,000 to 150,000 clones, around 84% of them singletons. The source of the sample is a study of cytomegalovirus exposure and HLA in healthy donors. Study-wide points: Three chains tied to CMV proved CMV antigen-specific in vitro. Sequencing likely generated an artifact that appeared as a cluster of highly shared sequence variants.

This receptor was identified in a woman in her 30s in good health and CMV-seropositive. The source material was PBMCs.

DNA for the CDR3: TGTGCCAGCAGCGTCGGACAGGGGAAGAATGAGCAGTTCTTC. This translates into CASSVGQGKNEQFF. The V gene is TRBV13, the J gene TRBJ2-1; the match to TRBD1 covers 9 bases. The CDR3 consists of 14 residues. Unmatched junction bases numbered 6, after V lost 5 bases and J lost 7 bases. Germline V gene data show CDR1 as PRHDT and CDR2 as FYEKMQ (reference sequence).